The rows below give T cell receptor beta chains drawn from one sample of a study of tumor-infiltrating lymphocytes in primary liver carcinoma. TCRdb analysed the multiplex PCR reads with MiXCR anew, one entry per CDR3 protein. The table includes 85,000 to 100,000 distinct CDR3 sequences, about 70% detected once. The sequencing input was tumor-adjacent normal liver tissue. Source of these receptors: a man between 35 and 55 years old with primary liver carcinoma and hepatitis B virus infection. The CDR3 runs from the conserved cysteine through the conserved F or W. The D gene is left open where the match is weak. The listing skips clone size in some rows; elsewhere it reads once, few, many or a size class.

CDR3 length,clone size,D gene,V gene,J gene,CDR3 DNA,CDR3 protein
17,few,-,TRBV7-9,TRBJ2-1,TGTGCCAGCAGCCCCGATCGAGGGCCTCCCCACCCGAATGAGCAGTTCTTC,CASSPDRGPPHPNEQFF
19,many,TRBD1,TRBV4-1,TRBJ1-3,TGCGCCAGCAGCCAGAAAGCCTTGTCAGGGGGAAGCTCTGGAAACACCATATATTTT,CASSQKALSGGSSGNTIYF
15,-,TRBD2,TRBV29-1,TRBJ2-1,TGCAGCGTTGATCCAACTAGCGGGAGGGCGGGTGAGCAGTCCTTC,CSVDPTSGRAGEQSF
13,-,-,TRBV29-1,TRBJ2-1,TGCAGCGTTGAGGGTTCTTCGTACAGTGAGCAGTTATTC,CSVEGSSYSEQLF
15,-,-,TRBV5-6,TRBJ2-1,TGTGCCAGCAGCCTGGGACCACCCCCCCTCAATGAGGAGTTCTTC,CASSLGPPPLNEEFF
14,-,TRBD2,TRBV11-1,TRBJ2-1,TGTGTCAGCAGCTTGACTAGCGGATACAATGAGCAATTCTTC,CVSSLTSGYNEQFF
12,-,TRBD2,TRBV29-1,TRBJ2-5,TGCAGCGTTCGGGACTACCAAGAGACACGGTACTTC,CSVRDYQETRYF
15,many,TRBD2,TRBV13,TRBJ2-7,TGTGCCAGCGCCTCCGGGCGGGAGCGGCGGGGCGAGCAGTACTTC,CASASGRERRGEQYF
15,many,TRBD2,TRBV12-3/TRBV12-4,TRBJ2-5,TGTGCCAGCAGTTCGCGCGGACTAGTGGGGGAGACCCAGTACTTC,CASSSRGLVGETQYF
13,many,-,TRBV7-8,TRBJ2-2,TGTGCCAGCAGCTCTAGACTAGCCGGGGAGCTGTTTTTT,CASSSRLAGELFF
14,-,-,TRBV11-2,TRBJ1-3,TGTCCCAGCAGCTCCTCGACAGGAGGAAACACTATATATTTT,CPSSSSTGGNTIYF
12,-,-,TRBV12-3/TRBV12-4,TRBJ2-1,TGTGCCACCACAGGGTTGACGGACGAGAAGTTCTTC,CATTGLTDEKFF
13,-,-,TRBV11-2,TRBJ2-7,TGTGCCAGCAGCTTATTAGGGGCGAAGGAGCAGTACTTC,CASSLLGAKEQYF
16,once,TRBD2,TRBV28,TRBJ2-7,TGTGCCAGCAGACGTCCTAGCGGGAGCCGCTCCTACGAGCGGTATTTC,CASRRPSGSRSYERYF
16,-,TRBD2,TRBV11-1,TRBJ2-1,TGTGCCAGCACCTTAAGGGCTAGCGGAACGTCGAATGAGAAGTTCTTC,CASTLRASGTSNEKFF
14,-,TRBD2,TRBV6-6,TRBJ2-1,TGTGCCTCCCGAGGGACTAACGGGAACAATGAACAGTTCTTC,CASRGTNGNNEQFF
15,-,-,TRBV6-2/TRBV6-3,TRBJ2-7,TGTGCCAGCAGCCTCCTTCGACAGGATTCCTACGGGCAGTACTTC,CASSLLRQDSYGQYF
18,hyperexpanded,TRBD1,TRBV6-5,TRBJ2-6,TGTGCCAGCAGTCTTTGGACAGGGATGAAAGCTGGGGCCAACGTCCTGACTTTC,CASSLWTGMKAGANVLTF
16,-,TRBD2,TRBV6-5,TRBJ2-6,TGTGCCAGCAGGGCGACAGCGGGATCTGGGGCCAACGTCCTGACTTTC,CASRATAGSGANVLTF
20,-,TRBD2,TRBV29-1,TRBJ2-1,TGCAGCGTTGAAGAAATGCCACGTCTCCTAGCGGGAGGGCCGGGGAATCAGCAGTTCTTC,CSVEEMPRLLAGGPGNQQFF
16,-,-,TRBV6-5,TRBJ2-7,TGTGCCAGCAGTTACCCGGGCGCCCCCGCCCCAGACGAGCAGTACTTC,CASSYPGAPAPDEQYF
14,many,TRBD2,TRBV5-6,TRBJ2-2,TGTGCCAGCACCAAGCGGGAGGGAGCCGGGGAGCTGTTTTTT,CASTKREGAGELFF
17,-,-,TRBV5-1,TRBJ2-6,TGCGCCAGCAGCCTAGGGTCGACGGCGGTTGGGGCCAACGTCCTGACTTTC,CASSLGSTAVGANVLTF
14,once,-,TRBV5-1,TRBJ2-7,TGCGCCAGCAGTCCCACCGGGACCACGTACGAGAAGTACTTC,CASSPTGTTYEKYF
12,-,-,TRBV29-1,TRBJ2-5,TGCAGCGCCTACAGGAGCCTAGAGACCCAATACTTC,CSAYRSLETQYF
14,-,-,TRBV11-1,TRBJ2-7,TGTGCCAGCTGCCCGCGACAGGTTACCTACGAGCAGTACTTC,CASCPRQVTYEQYF
15,-,TRBD1,TRBV29-1,TRBJ2-7,TGCAGCCTTGCTGTAATCTCGGGACAGCCAGGTGAGCAGTACTTC,CSLAVISGQPGEQYF
15,medium-sized,TRBD2,TRBV11-2,TRBJ2-7,TGTGCCAGCAGCTTGGTTTTAGCGGGATCCCTCGAGCAGTACTTC,CASSLVLAGSLEQYF
17,-,-,TRBV7-9,TRBJ2-1,TGTGCCAGCAGCTTACAATTGGTTGGCGAAAACTACAATGAGCAGTTCTTC,CASSLQLVGENYNEQFF
16,many,-,TRBV4-2,TRBJ2-7,TGTGCCAGCAGCCAAGGAAGTGATACCGAGATCTACGGGCAGTACTTC,CASSQGSDTEIYGQYF
14,-,-,TRBV28,TRBJ2-1,TGTGCCAGCACTCTACCGGGCAATGGGCATGAGCAGTTCTTC,CASTLPGNGHEQFF